A selection of T cell receptor beta chains follows, all from one sample in a study of cytotoxic CD8 clonotypes in ibrutinib-treated CLL. Data came from immunoSEQ multiplex PCR; TCRdb stores just in-frame clones and leaves some out. The table lists 300,000 to 350,000 clones, around four fifths of them singletons, with over 5.5% in the top ten. The starting material was PBMCs, obtained before ibrutinib treatment. The receptors shown here come from a human donor with chronic lymphocytic leukemia. The CDR3 runs from the conserved cysteine through the conserved F or W. D genes are given only for firm matches. Only part of the rows carry a size: once, few, many, or a class if the clone is expanded.

TRBV11-3,TRBJ2-1,NA,NA,TGTGCCAGCAGCTTAGGGGGGCCATACAATGAGCAGTTCTTC,CASSLGGPYNEQFF
TRBV5-4,TRBJ2-1,TRBD2,once,TGTGCCAGCAGTCCTAGCGGTAGCTCCTACAATGAGCAGTTCTTC,CASSPSGSSYNEQFF
TRBV6-1,TRBJ1-5,NA,NA,TGTGCCAGCAGTGAAATAGGTCAGCCCCAGCATTTT,CASSEIGQPQHF
TRBV28,TRBJ2-1,TRBD2,few,TGTGCCAGCAGTGTGACTAGCGGGTGGCAGCAGTTCTTC,CASSVTSGWQQFF
TRBV7-9,TRBJ2-1,TRBD2,NA,TGTGCCATCAGGACCAGTCGGGCGGGAGAATACAATGAGCAGTTCTTC,CAIRTSRAGEYNEQFF
TRBV6-5,TRBJ1-2,NA,NA,TGTGCCAGCAGTTCGGGGCCGGGGCAATCCGAGGGAGGCTACACCTTC,CASSSGPGQSEGGYTF
TRBV27,TRBJ2-7,TRBD2,NA,TGTGCCAGCAGTTTATCAGGACTAGCGGGAGGTGCCTACGAGCAGTACTTC,CASSLSGLAGGAYEQYF
TRBV6-1,TRBJ2-7,TRBD1,NA,TGTGCCAGCAGTGTCCGGGACAGCACCTACGAGCAGTACTTC,CASSVRDSTYEQYF
TRBV7-8,TRBJ1-2,NA,NA,TGTGCCAGCAGCTCTCAGGGGTATGGCTACACCTTC,CASSSQGYGYTF
TRBV7-9,TRBJ2-7,TRBD2,NA,TGTGCCAGCAGCTTAGCGGGCCTAGCGGGCCACTACGAGCAGTACTTC,CASSLAGLAGHYEQYF
TRBV2,TRBJ1-5,NA,NA,TGTGCCAGCAGTGAGGGACACACATCTAATAATCAGCCCCAGCATTTT,CASSEGHTSNNQPQHF
TRBV30,TRBJ2-7,TRBD1,NA,TGTGCCTGGAGTGTGGGCCAGGGGGCCTACGAGCAGTACTTC,CAWSVGQGAYEQYF
TRBV11-2,TRBJ2-7,NA,NA,TGTGCCAGCAGCTTACAGAGCAGCTCCTACGAGCAGTACTTC,CASSLQSSSYEQYF
TRBV6-1,TRBJ2-7,TRBD1,NA,TGTGCCAGCAGCTCGCCGGGACAGGCCTACGAGCAGTACTTC,CASSSPGQAYEQYF